This passage covers 23 T cell receptor beta chains from one sample sequenced in a study of blood T cell repertoires in COVID-19. Clones were read by immunoSEQ multiplex PCR, and TCRdb kept only the in-frame ones, dropping some. The repertoire has 80,000 to 100,000 clones, 81% of them found once; the top ten carry about 4.3%. The sequenced material came from peripheral blood. These receptor sequences come from a man aged 60-69 years with acute or convalescent COVID-19.

The chain links TRBV5-1 to TRBJ1-1, with 9 bases identical to TRBD1. Per the germline V gene, CDR1 is SGHRS and CDR2 is YFSETQ. V gave up 0 bases and J gave up 7 bases; unmatched junction bases: 7. CDR3 length: 15 amino acids. Written as DNA, the CDR3 is TGCGCCAGCAGCTTGGCCACAGGGGGCGGAATTGAAGCTTTCTTT. Amino acids: CASSLATGGGIEAFF. Variable domain in full (rest from reference TRBV5-1 and TRBJ1-1): KAGVTQTPRYLIKTRGQQVTLSCSPISGHRSVSWYQQTPGQGLQFLFEYFSETQRNKGNFPGRFSGRQFSNSRSEMNVSTLELGDSALYLCASSLATGGGIEAFFGQGTRLTVV.

This CDR3 is CASSLPGTGVREQYF. The CDR3 DNA reads TGTGCCAGCAGCTTACCCGGGACAGGGGTTCGCGAGCAGTACTTC. The chain employs TRBV5-5 and TRBJ2-7; TRBD1 matches 10 bases. The CDR3 sequence is 15 residues long. Trimming at V came to 2 bases and at J to 6 bases, leaving 8 bases not matched to a gene. Germline CDR1 reads SGHKS; CDR2 reads YYEKEE (reference sequence). Supplemented by reference TRBV5-5 and TRBJ2-7, the full variable domain reads DAGVTQSPTHLIKTRGQQVTLRCSPISGHKSVSWYQQVLGQGPQFIFQYYEKEERGRGNFPDRFSARQFPNYSSELNVNALLLGDSALYLCASSLPGTGVREQYFGPGTRLTVT.

The chain couples TRBV10-2 to TRBJ2-7; D not certain. The germline V gene has CDR1 WSHSY and CDR2 SAAADI. The CDR3 is 12 residues long. Trimming left V 3 bases short and J 2 bases short, with 5 bases between. The CDR3 is CASSDTAYEQYF. CDR3 nucleotides: TGCGCCAGCAGTGACACAGCCTACGAGCAGTACTTC.

The sample holds a few counts of this clone. This chain links TRBV12-3 or TRBV12-4 with TRBJ1-2, with TRBD1 as a possible D gene (5 bases). The CDR3 spans 13 residues. Trimming shortened V by 5 bases and J by 8 bases, and 15 bases separated the two germline ends. CDR3 loop: CASSEMGGSGYTF. In nucleotides, the CDR3 is TGTGCCAGCAGTGAAATGGGGGGATCAGGCTACACCTTC.

The rearrangement uses TRBV7-2 and TRBJ2-5; D unclear. Germline V gene sequence: CDR1 SGHTA, CDR2 FQGNSA. Between the trimmed V and J ends, which lost 5 bases and 2 bases, there was a span of 9 bases. The CDR3 consists of 13 residues. The chain's CDR3 is CASSLELQETQYF. The CDR3 DNA sequence: TGTGCCAGCAGCCTCGAGTTGCAAGAGACCCAGTACTTC.

The chain couples TRBV6-6 to TRBJ2-3; tentatively, D is TRBD1 (5 bases). With 7 bases removed from V and 6 bases from J, the gap between germline ends came to 23 bases. Germline V gives CDR1 MNHNY, CDR2 SVGAGI (reference sequence). The CDR3 sequence is 16 residues long. The CDR3 DNA sequence: TGTGCCAGCAACCAACCTGGGGCAGGGCAGTCGGATACGCAGTATTTT. Protein sequence: CASNQPGAGQSDTQYF.

In this sample, this clone turned up once. This rearrangement joins TRBV7-9 to TRBJ1-5, with D unclear. Per the germline V gene, CDR1 is SEHNR and CDR2 is FQNEAQ (reference sequence). V was shortened by 5 bases and J by 5 bases, with 7 bases between the two germline ends. This CDR3 region has 12 residues. CDR3 sequence reads: CASSLGYQPQHF. CDR3 bases: TGTGCCAGCAGCCTCGGGTATCAGCCCCAGCATTTT.

This chain connects TRBV24-1 to TRBJ2-1, with 8 bases fitting TRBD2. Germline V gene lookup returns CDR1 KGHDR and CDR2 SFDVKD. V was clipped by 3 bases and J by 0 bases; unmatched bases: 6. The CDR3 consists of 17 residues. The CDR3 sequence is CATSDPGLAGSYNEQFF. In nucleotides, the CDR3 is TGTGCCACCAGTGATCCTGGACTAGCCGGCTCCTACAATGAGCAGTTCTTC.

The gene calls are TRBV21-1 and TRBJ2-1; TRBD1 reflects the table's D call only, with no check against the DNA. TRBV21-1 is annotated as a pseudogene. CDR3 length: 14 residues. The CDR3 spells CATIDRGRADEQFF. The DNA of the CDR3 is TGTGCCACCATAGACAGGGGTCGGGCCGATGAGCAGTTCTTC.

The J gene is TRBJ2-7, the V gene TRBV6-2 or TRBV6-3; no clear D. V was cut by 2 bases and J by 2 bases, with 10 bases left in between. The CDR3 covers 14 residues. Germline lookup yields CDR1 MNHEY and CDR2 SVGEGT. The CDR3 protein is CASSYDSSTYEQYF. Written as DNA, the CDR3 is TGTGCCAGCAGTTACGATTCCAGTACCTACGAGCAGTACTTC.

The chain uses TRBV19 and TRBJ2-7, with 9 bases aligning to TRBD1. CDR1 and CDR2 (germline): LNHDA, SQIVND (reference sequence). J gave up 2 bases and V 10 bases, and 9 bases lay outside the gene matches. This CDR3 is 14 amino acids long. In nucleotides, the CDR3 is TGTGCCACCGAATCGGGGACAGGGACCTACGAGCAGTACTTC. It encodes CATESGTGTYEQYF.

CDR3 sequence reads: CASSQAQTLAKNIQYF. CDR3 DNA: TGCGCCAGCAGCCAAGCGCAGACTTTAGCCAAAAACATTCAGTACTTC. The chain links TRBV4-3 to TRBJ2-4, with D unclear. Trimming shortened V by 1 base and J by 0 bases, and 10 bases separated the two germline ends. There are 16 residues in the CDR3. In germline, CDR1 is LGHNA, CDR2 YSLEER.

This chain uses TRBV19 with TRBJ2-7, with TRBD2 identical over 7 bases. The CDR3 runs to 15 residues. Germline loops: CDR1 LNHDA, CDR2 SQIVND (reference sequence). J was trimmed by 6 bases and V by 0 bases; bases with no gene match: 8. CDR3 nucleotides: TGTGCCAGTAGTATAGATGACGCGGGAGAGTTCGAGCAGTACTTC. Protein sequence: CASSIDDAGEFEQYF.

V is TRBV6-6 and J is TRBJ1-5; 12 positions agree with TRBD1. Looked up from germline, CDR1 is MNHNY and CDR2 is SVGAGI (reference sequence). Trimming removed 4 bases from V and 3 bases from J; junction bases left unmatched: 4. The CDR3 contains 16 residues. The CDR3 here is CASSLGQGAPNQPQHF. Here the CDR3 DNA reads TGTGCCAGCAGTTTGGGACAGGGGGCGCCCAATCAGCCCCAGCATTTT.

This sequence joins TRBV5-1 and TRBJ2-7; 11 bases align to TRBD1. V lost 2 bases, J lost 4 bases, and 2 bases stayed unmatched. The CDR3 length is 14 residues. Germline-derived CDR1 and CDR2 are SGHRS and YFSETQ. CDR3 DNA: TGCGCCAGCAGCTTTGGGACAGGGGGTTACGAGCAGTACTTC. Translation gives CASSFGTGGYEQYF.

The V and J genes are TRBV3-1 (or the pseudogene TRBV3-2) and TRBJ2-7; 8 bases fit TRBD2. Germline values: CDR1 LGHDT, CDR2 YNNKEL (reference sequence). This CDR3 is built from 17 residues. V lost 0 bases to trimming and J lost 4 bases; unmatched junction nucleotides: 11. This CDR3 is CASSQESLTGGTYEQYF. The CDR3 region has the DNA TGTGCCAGCAGCCAAGAAAGTTTGACGGGGGGGACTTACGAGCAGTACTTC.

The chain couples TRBV5-1 to TRBJ1-3; 10 bases are shared with TRBD1. Germline CDR1 reads SGHRS; CDR2 reads YFSETQ. This CDR3 is built from 16 residues. J lost 2 bases, V lost 4 bases, and 6 bases had no gene match. CDR3 in amino acids: CASSPPGTGAGNTIYF. CDR3 nucleotides: TGCGCCAGCAGCCCACCCGGGACAGGGGCTGGAAACACCATATATTTT.

V is TRBV5-1 and J is TRBJ2-7; D possibly corresponds to TRBD2 (5 bases). Germline assignment: CDR1 SGHRS and CDR2 YFSETQ. Trimming took off 5 bases at V and 3 bases at J, with 12 bases between the two ends. This CDR3 spans 13 amino acids. The CDR3 DNA follows: TGCGCCAGCAGGTCGGGATCCATCTACGAGCAGTACTTC. Translating it yields CASRSGSIYEQYF. Full variable domain (rest looked up from reference TRBV5-1 and TRBJ2-7): KAGVTQTPRYLIKTRGQQVTLSCSPISGHRSVSWYQQTPGQGLQFLFEYFSETQRNKGNFPGRFSGRQFSNSRSEMNVSTLELGDSALYLCASRSGSIYEQYFGPGTRLTVT.

The genes are TRBV2 and TRBJ2-1, with 11 bases identical to TRBD2. The CDR3 has 15 amino acids. J gave up 9 bases and V 6 bases, and 10 bases lay outside the gene matches. CDR1 SNHLY and CDR2 FYNNEI come from the germline V gene. The CDR3 nucleotides are TGTGCCAGCAGCTATACTAGCGGGAGAAATAGTGAGCAGTTCTTC. Its protein is CASSYTSGRNSEQFF.

The chain joins TRBV7-2 to TRBJ1-5; weak D call: TRBD1 (5 bases). The length of the CDR3 is 15 residues. V was shortened by 3 bases and J by 4 bases, with 13 bases between the two germline ends. Germline V gives CDR1 SGHTA, CDR2 FQGNSA. The CDR3 here is CASSFGHTRNQPQHF. CDR3 nucleotide sequence: TGTGCCAGCAGCTTCGGACACACCCGGAATCAGCCCCAGCATTTT. Full variable domain (outside the CDR3, taken from reference TRBV7-2 and TRBJ1-5): GAGVSQSPSNKVTEKGKDVELRCDPISGHTALYWYRQSLGQGLEFLIYFQGNSAPDKSGLPSDRFSAERTGGSVSTLTIQRTQQEDSAVYLCASSFGHTRNQPQHFGDGTRLSIL.

Only a few counts were recorded for this clone. This chain links TRBV14 with TRBJ2-2, with TRBD2 matching over 10 bases. This CDR3 is built from 15 residues. J lost 11 bases, V lost 10 bases, and 16 bases had no gene match. Looked up from germline, CDR1 is SGHDN and CDR2 is FVKESK. The CDR3 nucleotides read TGTGCCACCGCCAAACCCTTAGCGGGGGGCTCCGAGCTGTTTTTT. Residues: CATAKPLAGGSELFF. Filled out from reference TRBV14 and TRBJ2-2, the complete variable domain reads EAGVTQFPSHSVIEKGQTVTLRCDPISGHDNLYWYRRVMGKEIKFLLHFVKESKQDESGMPNNRFLAERTGGTYSTLKVQPAELEDSGVYFCATAKPLAGGSELFFGEGSRLTVL.

The V call is TRBV9, the J call TRBJ2-1; unclear D gene. The CDR3 runs 15 residues. V dropped 3 bases and J dropped 2 bases, with 12 bases sitting between them. Germline CDR1 and CDR2: SGDLS and YYNGEE. Here the CDR3 DNA reads TGTGCCAGCAGCGCCTCAGGTAGAACCTACAATGAGCAGTTCTTC. Translating it yields CASSASGRTYNEQFF.

This chain links TRBV7-2 with TRBJ2-7; 13 bases are a match to TRBD2. V lost 5 bases, J lost 6 bases, and 7 bases stayed unmatched. The CDR3 is made up of 15 amino acids. CDR1 and CDR2 (germline): SGHTA, FQGNSA. The CDR3 DNA reads TGTGCCAGCAGCCCGAGACTAGCGGGAGGAGCCGAGCAGTACTTC. It specifies CASSPRLAGGAEQYF.